These 8 T cell receptor beta chains share one sample of origin, sequenced in a study of blood T cell repertoires in COVID-19. Libraries were prepared by immunoSEQ multiplex PCR; TCRdb keeps only in-frame clonotypes and omits some of them. The sample lists about 110,000 clones; roughly 80% were seen once. Sequencing was performed on peripheral blood. These receptor sequences come from a human donor in a cohort sampled during active or convalescent COVID-19.

The CDR3 bases are TGTGCCAGCAGTGAACCTTGGGTTGGACAATACGAGCAGTACTTC. It yields the protein CASSEPWVGQYEQYF. This sequence joins TRBV6-1 and TRBJ2-7; D possibly corresponds to TRBD1 (5 bases). V lost 2 bases, J lost 4 bases, and 15 bases lay in between. Germline CDR1 is MNHNS and CDR2 is SASEGT. This CDR3 contains 15 residues.

This sequence joins TRBV6-4 and TRBJ1-1, with D tentatively TRBD1 (5 bases). V was clipped by 2 bases and J by 1 base, with 8 bases between them. Per germline, CDR1 MRHNA and CDR2 SNTAGT. The CDR3 covers 14 residues. The CDR3 reads CASSDGGRNTEAFF. The CDR3, as DNA: TGTGCCAGCAGTGACGGGGGGAGGAACACTGAAGCTTTCTTT.

The chain couples TRBV28 to TRBJ1-5; TRBD1 agrees at 7 bases. The germline V gene encodes CDR1 MDHEN and CDR2 SYDVKM. The CDR3 contains 15 residues. V trimming: 3 bases; J trimming: 3 bases; junction bases outside the gene matches: 5. In DNA, the CDR3 is TGTGCCAGCAGTTTCCCAGGGGGTCTCAATCAGCCCCAGCATTTT. It is translated as CASSFPGGLNQPQHF.

This clone was counted between two and nine times. A junction boundary mismatches the germline segment, possibly from a read error. Here the CDR3 reads CSVEEGDSRNF. CDR3 nucleotides: TGCAGCGTTGAAGAAGGAGACAGCCGTAACTTC. This chain links TRBV29-1 with TRBJ1-2, with D perhaps matching TRBD1 (5 bases). The CDR3 has 11 amino acids. CDR1 is SQVTM and CDR2 is ANQGSEA in the germline V gene.

The CDR3 is CASSLAGIGQISSYEQYF. The CDR3 DNA is TGTGCCAGCAGCTTAGCGGGAATAGGACAAATTTCCTCCTACGAGCAGTACTTC. The chain employs TRBV7-9 and TRBJ2-7; a weak D match, TRBD1 (5 bases). The CDR3 is 18 amino acids. Looked up from germline, CDR1 is SEHNR and CDR2 is FQNEAQ (reference sequence). V gave up 0 bases and J gave up 0 bases, with 18 bases separating them.

This rearrangement joins TRBV23-1 to TRBJ2-3; D may be TRBD2 (5 bases). TRBV23-1 is identified as an open reading frame with a role that is uncertain. The CDR3 is made up of 18 amino acids. The ends were cut back, 0 bases at V and 5 bases at J, with 21 bases in the middle. DNA of the CDR3: TGCGCCAGCAGTCAATCGTATGGGAGAGGTGATCGTGTAGATACGCAGTATTTT. It translates to CASSQSYGRGDRVDTQYF.

The V and J genes are TRBV19 and TRBJ1-6, with D unresolved. The germline V and J ends were trimmed by 5 bases and 2 bases, with 16 bases remaining between them. Germline CDR1 is LNHDA and CDR2 is SQIVND (reference sequence). This CDR3 spans 17 amino acids. The CDR3 spells CASSPGFGVTYNSPLHF. The CDR3 coding sequence is TGTGCCAGTAGTCCCGGATTCGGGGTCACCTATAATTCACCCCTCCACTTT.

This clone was picked up one time. The chain combines TRBV11-2 with TRBJ2-5, with TRBD1 matching over 7 bases. CDR3 size: 15 residues. V lost 6 bases and J lost 1; bases outside the gene matches: 8. Germline lookup yields CDR1 SGHAT and CDR2 FQNNGV. CDR3 bases: TGTGCCAGCAGTCGGGGTACAGGGGTCCAAGAGACCCAGTACTTC. This gives the protein CASSRGTGVQETQYF.